This is a list of T cell receptor beta chains from one sample in a study of CD8+ T cells in alopecia areata. The method was immunoSEQ multiplex PCR; TCRdb's version includes in-frame clones alone and lacks a portion of them. Among approximately 100,000 clones, 85% to 90% were seen once, and the ten largest hold approximately 12%. Sample: CD8+ T cells sorted from blood, taken between weeks 30 and 35, from a patient treated with tofacitinib. These receptors came from a human donor with alopecia areata. The CDR3 runs from the conserved cysteine through the conserved F or W. D genes are given only for firm matches. Clone size is not always given. Where it is, it says once, few, many or a class for expanded clones.

clone_size,d_call,j_call,v_call,cdr3_nt,cdr3_aa
-,-,TRBJ2-7,TRBV29-1,TGCAGCGTGCTAATCCTCTACGAGCAGTACTTC,CSVLILYEQYF
-,TRBD1,TRBJ1-2,TRBV7-8,TGTGCCAGCAGCAGCCGGGACAGGGTATTCCACAACTATGGCTACACCTTC,CASSSRDRVFHNYGYTF
-,-,TRBJ1-1,TRBV7-9,TGTGCCAGCAGCTTACTCGGAACTGAAGCTTTCTTT,CASSLLGTEAFF
-,TRBD2,TRBJ2-1,TRBV5-4,TGTGCCAGCAGTAGCGGGCCGCCCCGCGGCAATGAGCAGTTCTTC,CASSSGPPRGNEQFF
-,TRBD2,TRBJ2-1,TRBV30,TGTGCCTGGAGTGTAGCGAGGTTAGCGGGAGGCCTAGAGCAGTTCTTC,CAWSVARLAGGLEQFF
-,TRBD2,TRBJ2-2,TRBV6-1,TGTGCCAGCACGAGCGGGGGTGACACCGGGGAGCTGTTTTTT,CASTSGGDTGELFF
-,TRBD1,TRBJ2-1,TRBV9,TGTGCCAGCAGCCCCCTCGGGACAGGGAGTCACAATGAGCAGTTCTTC,CASSPLGTGSHNEQFF
medium-sized,TRBD2,TRBJ2-3,TRBV6-4,TGTGCCAGCAGTGATCGTGGCGGGGGGGCCGTAGATACGCAGTATTTT,CASSDRGGGAVDTQYF
-,-,TRBJ2-7,TRBV4-1,TGCGCCAGCAGTCCGGGAGGTGGGACACCGATTTACGAGCAGTACTTC,CASSPGGGTPIYEQYF
-,-,TRBJ2-6,TRBV2,TGTGCCAGCAGGCGGGCTAGTCTATCTGGGGCCAACGTCCTGACTTTC,CASRRASLSGANVLTF
-,-,TRBJ2-7,TRBV13,TGTGCCAGCTCGAAGCGCCCCTACGAGCAGTACTTC,CASSKRPYEQYF
-,TRBD1,TRBJ1-4,TRBV6-5,TGTGCCAGCAGTTACGGGGACAGCTCTATTAATGAAAAACTGTTTTTT,CASSYGDSSINEKLFF
-,-,TRBJ2-7,TRBV6-1,TGTGCCAGCAGTGAGCCGTATACCAGAGGCTACGAGCAGTACTTC,CASSEPYTRGYEQYF
once,TRBD2,TRBJ2-1,TRBV10-3,TGTGCCATCAGTGAGAGCGGAGCGGGAGGGTCCTACAATGAGCAGTTCTTC,CAISESGAGGSYNEQFF
-,-,TRBJ1-1,TRBV7-9,TGTGCCAGCAGCTCCACCCGGACCGAAGCTTTCTTT,CASSSTRTEAFF
-,-,TRBJ2-1,TRBV12-5,TGTGCTAGTGGTTTGTCGAATGAGCAGTTCTTC,CASGLSNEQFF
few,-,TRBJ2-6,TRBV15,TGTGCCACCAGCGTCCGGACAGAGATGAGCTCTGGGGCCAACGTCCTGACTTTC,CATSVRTEMSSGANVLTF